Listed below are T cell receptor beta chains from one sample, sequenced in a study of control samples from healthy donors and cancer patients. Sequenced by immunoSEQ multiplex PCR; TCRdb stores in-frame clones only, minus some. The table lists about 140,000 clones, around 94% of them singletons, with approximately 14% in the top ten. The sequenced sample consisted of blood. All receptors come from a man aged 40-49 years in good health. Each CDR3 is given with its conserved first and last residue. D genes are given only for firm matches. Size is omitted from some rows. Given values are once, few, many or a class for expanded clones.

length: 13
V: TRBV6-6
J: TRBJ1-4
size: once
D: NA
CDR3: CASILEGSEKLFF
DNA: TGTGCCAGCATCTTGGAGGGTAGTGAAAAACTGTTTTTT

length: 16
V: TRBV10-1
J: TRBJ2-1
size: NA
D: NA
CDR3: CASSEAGVGSYNEQFF
DNA: TGCGCCAGCAGTGAAGCAGGGGTGGGGTCCTACAATGAGCAGTTCTTC

length: 14
V: TRBV6-1
J: TRBJ1-3
size: NA
D: NA
CDR3: CASSETGSGNTIYF
DNA: TGTGCCAGCAGTGAGACTGGGTCTGGAAACACCATATATTTT

length: 16
V: TRBV9
J: TRBJ1-2
size: NA
D: TRBD1
CDR3: CASSERQGPWFRGYTF
DNA: TGTGCCAGCAGCGAACGACAGGGGCCTTGGTTTCGAGGCTACACCTTC

length: 20
V: TRBV24-1
J: TRBJ2-2
size: NA
D: TRBD1
CDR3: CATSDFGGVQGGALDGELFF
DNA: TGTGCCACCAGTGACTTTGGAGGGGTACAGGGGGGTGCCCTTGACGGGGAGCTGTTTTTT

length: 13
V: TRBV11-3
J: TRBJ2-5
size: NA
D: NA
CDR3: CASSLEQQETQYF
DNA: TGTGCCAGCAGCTTGGAACAGCAAGAGACCCAGTACTTC

length: 12
V: TRBV6-5
J: TRBJ2-5
size: NA
D: NA
CDR3: CASMGYRETQYF
DNA: TGTGCCAGCATGGGGTATCGGGAGACCCAGTACTTC

length: 17
V: TRBV6-4
J: TRBJ2-5
size: NA
D: TRBD2
CDR3: CASSKPGLAAYQETQYF
DNA: TGTGCCAGCAGTAAGCCGGGACTAGCGGCGTACCAAGAGACCCAGTACTTC

length: 13
V: TRBV7-2
J: TRBJ2-1
size: NA
D: NA
CDR3: CASSSGYYNEQFF
DNA: TGTGCCAGCAGCTCAGGGTATTACAATGAGCAGTTCTTC

length: 13
V: TRBV6-4
J: TRBJ2-2
size: few
D: TRBD1
CDR3: CASRQGEAGELFF
DNA: TGTGCCAGCAGACAGGGGGAGGCCGGGGAGCTGTTTTTT

length: 14
V: TRBV19
J: TRBJ2-7
size: NA
D: NA
CDR3: CASKRARLDYEQYF
DNA: TGTGCCAGTAAAAGGGCTAGGCTGGACTACGAGCAGTACTTC

length: 18
V: TRBV4-1
J: TRBJ1-1
size: NA
D: TRBD1
CDR3: CASSQEQAAGGQNTEAFF
DNA: TGCGCCAGCAGCCAAGAACAAGCGGCAGGGGGCCAGAACACTGAAGCTTTCTTT

length: 17
V: TRBV4-2
J: TRBJ2-2
size: NA
D: TRBD2
CDR3: CASSQESGGANTGELFF
DNA: TGTGCCAGCAGCCAAGAAAGCGGGGGGGCGAACACCGGGGAGCTGTTTTTT

length: 11
V: TRBV28
J: TRBJ2-1
size: NA
D: NA
CDR3: CASSFSNEQFF
DNA: TGTGCCAGCAGTTTCAGTAATGAGCAGTTCTTC

length: 14
V: TRBV9
J: TRBJ2-3
size: NA
D: TRBD2
CDR3: CASSVKRGGDTQYF
DNA: TGTGCCAGCAGTGTAAAGCGGGGGGGAGATACGCAGTATTTT

length: 15
V: TRBV6-1
J: TRBJ2-3
size: NA
D: TRBD2
CDR3: CASSDFSGSTDTQYF
DNA: TGTGCCAGCAGTGATTTTAGCGGGAGCACAGATACGCAGTATTTT

length: 15
V: TRBV5-1
J: TRBJ2-1
size: NA
D: TRBD2
CDR3: CASSWPGLAGYEQFF
DNA: TGCGCCAGCAGCTGGCCGGGACTAGCGGGGTATGAGCAGTTCTTC

length: 13
V: TRBV18
J: TRBJ1-1
size: once
D: TRBD1
CDR3: CASSPWGTDEAFF
DNA: TGTGCCAGCTCACCATGGGGGACAGATGAAGCTTTCTTT

length: 16
V: TRBV6-5
J: TRBJ2-7
size: NA
D: TRBD2
CDR3: CASSSGGRGIPYEQYF
DNA: TGTGCCAGCAGTTCGGGCGGGAGGGGGATCCCCTACGAGCAGTACTTC

length: 15
V: TRBV6-5
J: TRBJ1-1
size: NA
D: TRBD1
CDR3: CASRSGTGRITEAFF
DNA: TGTGCCAGCAGATCCGGGACAGGGAGAATAACTGAAGCTTTCTTT

length: 15
V: TRBV30
J: TRBJ2-7
size: NA
D: NA
CDR3: CAWSVQSGGGYEQYF
DNA: TGTGCCTGGAGTGTACAAAGCGGAGGGGGATACGAGCAGTACTTC

length: 17
V: TRBV7-3
J: TRBJ2-3
size: once
D: TRBD2
CDR3: CASSSGTSGKGTDTQYF
DNA: TGTGCCAGCAGCTCCGGGACTAGCGGAAAAGGCACAGATACGCAGTATTTT

length: 14
V: TRBV25-1
J: TRBJ1-5
size: NA
D: NA
CDR3: CASSEFPRNQPQHF
DNA: TGTGCCAGCAGTGAATTCCCCAGGAATCAGCCCCAGCATTTT

length: 12
V: TRBV12-3/TRBV12-4
J: TRBJ1-1
size: NA
D: TRBD1
CDR3: CASSPGDRKAFF
DNA: TGTGCCAGCAGTCCCGGGGACAGAAAAGCTTTCTTT

length: 18
V: TRBV4-2
J: TRBJ2-3
size: NA
D: TRBD2
CDR3: CASSQEVTSGSIRDTQYF
DNA: TGTGCCAGCAGCCAAGAAGTGACTAGCGGGAGCATACGGGATACGCAGTATTTT

length: 13
V: TRBV6-6
J: TRBJ1-3
size: NA
D: NA
CDR3: CASSLGEGNTIYF
DNA: TGTGCCAGCAGCCTGGGTGAGGGAAACACCATATATTTT

length: 13
V: TRBV28
J: TRBJ2-3
size: NA
D: NA
CDR3: CASSRTPWDTQYF
DNA: TGTGCCAGCAGTCGTACACCGTGGGATACGCAGTATTTT

length: 12
V: TRBV5-6
J: TRBJ2-3
size: NA
D: NA
CDR3: CASSFVLDTQYF
DNA: TGTGCCAGCAGCTTCGTTTTAGATACGCAGTATTTT

length: 15
V: TRBV9
J: TRBJ2-7
size: NA
D: TRBD2
CDR3: CASSSGTSGTPWQYF
DNA: TGTGCCAGCAGCTCTGGGACTAGCGGGACCCCGTGGCAGTACTTC

length: 15
V: TRBV4-1
J: TRBJ2-5
size: once
D: NA
CDR3: CASSQDRTSQETQYF
DNA: TGCGCCAGCAGCCAAGATCGGACGTCCCAAGAGACCCAGTACTTC

length: 14
V: TRBV11-2
J: TRBJ2-2
size: NA
D: NA
CDR3: CATGRGIDTGELFF
DNA: TGTGCCACCGGAAGGGGAATCGACACCGGGGAGCTGTTTTTT

length: 13
V: TRBV5-1
J: TRBJ2-2
size: few
D: NA
CDR3: CASRWEVTGELFF
DNA: TGCGCCAGCAGGTGGGAGGTCACCGGGGAGCTGTTTTTT

length: 16
V: TRBV24-1
J: TRBJ2-1
size: NA
D: TRBD2
CDR3: CATSDFPSGGRGEQFF
DNA: TGTGCCACCAGTGATTTTCCGAGCGGGGGCCGTGGTGAGCAGTTCTTC

length: 14
V: TRBV5-1
J: TRBJ2-7
size: NA
D: NA
CDR3: CASSLSGGHYEQYF
DNA: TGCGCCAGCAGCTTGAGTGGAGGGCACTACGAGCAGTACTTC

length: 14
V: TRBV5-6
J: TRBJ2-1
size: NA
D: TRBD1
CDR3: CASSWKTGYNEQFF
DNA: TGTGCCAGCAGCTGGAAGACAGGGTACAATGAGCAGTTCTTC

length: 16
V: TRBV4-1
J: TRBJ1-2
size: NA
D: NA
CDR3: CASSPAPERTVDGYTF
DNA: TGCGCCAGCAGCCCGGCCCCTGAGAGGACGGTTGATGGCTACACCTTC

length: 13
V: TRBV29-1
J: TRBJ1-1
size: NA
D: TRBD1
CDR3: CSVGQAQNTEAFF
DNA: TGCAGCGTCGGACAGGCTCAGAACACTGAAGCTTTCTTT

length: 17
V: TRBV5-1
J: TRBJ1-4
size: NA
D: TRBD1
CDR3: CASSLGDRGDFNEKLFF
DNA: TGCGCCAGCAGCTTGGGAGACAGGGGTGATTTTAATGAAAAACTGTTTTTT

length: 14
V: TRBV18
J: TRBJ1-1
size: NA
D: TRBD1
CDR3: CASSPRRDSSEAFF
DNA: TGTGCCAGCTCACCACGGAGGGACAGCAGTGAAGCTTTCTTT

length: 15
V: TRBV27
J: TRBJ2-5
size: NA
D: TRBD1
CDR3: CASSFTGGEWRTQYF
DNA: TGTGCCAGCAGTTTTACAGGGGGAGAGTGGAGGACCCAGTACTTC

length: 13
V: TRBV5-6
J: TRBJ2-1
size: NA
D: NA
CDR3: CASSFLGYNEQFF
DNA: TGTGCCAGCAGCTTCTTGGGGTACAATGAGCAGTTCTTC

length: 12
V: TRBV6-6
J: TRBJ2-7
size: NA
D: NA
CDR3: CASFGLPYEQYF
DNA: TGTGCCAGCTTCGGCCTACCCTACGAGCAGTACTTC

length: 17
V: TRBV10-2
J: TRBJ2-1
size: NA
D: TRBD2
CDR3: CASSNSSGLAGVGEQFF
DNA: TGCGCCAGCAGCAACAGTTCCGGACTAGCGGGAGTAGGTGAGCAGTTCTTC

length: 16
V: TRBV6-5
J: TRBJ2-5
size: few
D: TRBD2
CDR3: CASSYGLAGAQETQYF
DNA: TGTGCCAGCAGTTACGGTCTAGCGGGGGCCCAAGAGACCCAGTACTTC

length: 16
V: TRBV4-3
J: TRBJ1-3
size: NA
D: NA
CDR3: CASSPRSGSSGNTIYF
DNA: TGCGCCAGCAGCCCCCGATCGGGATCCTCTGGAAACACCATATATTTT

length: 15
V: TRBV6-4
J: TRBJ2-7
size: NA
D: TRBD1
CDR3: CASFGVDRVSYEQYF
DNA: TGTGCCAGCTTCGGAGTGGACAGGGTGTCCTACGAGCAGTACTTC

length: 17
V: TRBV6-1
J: TRBJ1-2
size: NA
D: TRBD1
CDR3: CASSEMRGTGGSSGYTF
DNA: TGTGCCAGCAGTGAAATGAGAGGGACAGGGGGTTCGAGTGGCTACACCTTC

length: 16
V: TRBV19
J: TRBJ1-1
size: NA
D: TRBD1
CDR3: CASSIGGQTANTEAFF
DNA: TGTGCCAGTAGTATTGGGGGACAGACCGCGAACACTGAAGCTTTCTTT

length: 17
V: TRBV14
J: TRBJ2-2
size: NA
D: TRBD2
CDR3: CASSQVLLAGNAGELFF
DNA: TGTGCCAGCAGCCAAGTTCTTCTAGCGGGGAATGCCGGGGAGCTGTTTTTT

length: 14
V: TRBV9
J: TRBJ2-5
size: NA
D: NA
CDR3: CASSPPWDGETQYF
DNA: TGTGCCAGCAGCCCCCCGTGGGACGGGGAGACCCAGTACTTC

length: 15
V: TRBV25-1
J: TRBJ2-3
size: NA
D: NA
CDR3: CASSEYAGGTDTQYF
DNA: TGTGCCAGCAGTGAATATGCGGGCGGCACAGATACGCAGTATTTT

length: 16
V: TRBV6-5
J: TRBJ1-1
size: NA
D: NA
CDR3: CASSYSSSHKNTEAFF
DNA: TGTGCCAGCAGTTACTCGTCCAGTCATAAGAACACTGAAGCTTTCTTT

length: 13
V: TRBV2
J: TRBJ1-2
size: NA
D: TRBD1
CDR3: CASIVQGYYGYTF
DNA: TGTGCCAGCATAGTACAGGGGTACTATGGCTACACCTTC

length: 13
V: TRBV6-5
J: TRBJ1-1
size: NA
D: NA
CDR3: CASITPGNTEAFF
DNA: TGTGCCAGCATAACTCCAGGGAACACTGAAGCTTTCTTT

length: 17
V: TRBV2
J: TRBJ2-1
size: NA
D: TRBD2
CDR3: CASSAYLAGSFNHEQFF
DNA: TGTGCCAGCAGCGCCTACTTAGCGGGGTCCTTTAACCATGAGCAGTTCTTC

length: 15
V: TRBV7-2
J: TRBJ1-1
size: NA
D: NA
CDR3: CASRKISRFYTEAFF
DNA: TGTGCCAGCAGAAAAATAAGCAGGTTCTACACTGAAGCTTTCTTT

length: 17
V: TRBV7-8
J: TRBJ2-1
size: few
D: NA
CDR3: CASSLLSRTSLYNEQFF
DNA: TGTGCCAGCAGCTTACTCTCCCGGACTTCGTTGTACAATGAGCAGTTCTTC